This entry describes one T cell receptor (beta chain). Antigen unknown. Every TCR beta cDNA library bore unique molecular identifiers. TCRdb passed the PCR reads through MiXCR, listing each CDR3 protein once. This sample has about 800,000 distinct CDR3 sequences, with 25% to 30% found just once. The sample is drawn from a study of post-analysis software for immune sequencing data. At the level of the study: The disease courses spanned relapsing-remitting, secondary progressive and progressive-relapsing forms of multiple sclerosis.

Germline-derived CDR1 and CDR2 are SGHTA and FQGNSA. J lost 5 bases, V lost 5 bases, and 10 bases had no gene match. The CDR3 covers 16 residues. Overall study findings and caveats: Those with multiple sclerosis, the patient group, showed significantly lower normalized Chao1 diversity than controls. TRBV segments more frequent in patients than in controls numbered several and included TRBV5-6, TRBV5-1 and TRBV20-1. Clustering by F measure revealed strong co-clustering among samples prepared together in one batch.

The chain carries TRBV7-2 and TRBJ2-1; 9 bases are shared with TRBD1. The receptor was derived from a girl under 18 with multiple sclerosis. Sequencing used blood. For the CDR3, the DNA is TGTGCCAGCAGCCCATCACCGGGACAGGGAAACAATGAGCAGTTCTTC. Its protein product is CASSPSPGQGNNEQFF.